These 13 T cell receptor beta chains originate from one sample sequenced in a study of blood T cell repertoires in COVID-19. Assay: immunoSEQ multiplex PCR; the TCRdb copy retains only in-frame clones and omits some. The data contain some 220,000 clones, approximately 85% of them singletons. The sequencing input was peripheral blood. Source of these receptors: a woman in her 70s with COVID-19, enrolled during active disease.

V and J are TRBV18 and TRBJ2-7; 7 bases match TRBD2. The CDR3 is 11 amino acids. Germline loops: CDR1 KGHSH, CDR2 LQKENI. After removal of 6 bases from V and 7 bases from J, the junction contained 3 bases not matched to a gene. CDR3: CASSRGGEQYF. The CDR3 DNA reads TGTGCCAGCTCTCGGGGAGGGGAGCAGTACTTC.

This rearrangement joins TRBV15 to TRBJ2-2, with D possibly TRBD1 on 5 matching bases. Trimming pared 7 bases from V and 5 bases from J, leaving 20 bases between. The germline CDR1 and CDR2 sequences are LNHNV and YYDKDF (reference sequence). This CDR3 comprises 16 residues. CDR3 nucleotides: TGTGCCACCACCCCCCTGGTTGGACACAGAACCGGGGAGCTGTTTTTT. Its translation: CATTPLVGHRTGELFF.

This clone was counted only a few times. This chain joins TRBV7-8 and TRBJ1-1; D unresolved. V gave up 6 bases and J gave up 1 base, with 15 bases separating them. Germline CDR1 SGHVS, CDR2 FQNEAQ. This CDR3 has 15 residues. The CDR3 loop is CASRPPRGANTEAFF. The DNA for the CDR3 is TGTGCCAGCAGGCCCCCCCGGGGTGCGAACACTGAAGCTTTCTTT.

V and J are TRBV28 and TRBJ2-4, with 7 bases fitting TRBD1. There are 13 residues in the CDR3. With 4 bases clipped from V and 6 bases from J, the junction kept 3 bases outside the gene matches. Germline V gene sequence: CDR1 MDHEN, CDR2 SYDVKM. CDR3 amino acids: CASSSPGGNIQYF. The CDR3 DNA is TGTGCCAGCAGTTCCCCAGGGGGAAACATTCAGTACTTC. The full variable domain, its missing parts supplied by reference TRBV28 and TRBJ2-4, is DVKVTQSSRYLVKRTGEKVFLECVQDMDHENMFWYRQDPGLGLRLIYFSYDVKMKEKGDIPEGYSVSREKKERFSLILESASTNQTSMYLCASSSPGGNIQYFGAGTRLSVL.

The genes are TRBV18 and TRBJ1-4; weak D call: TRBD1 (5 bases). Trimming took 4 bases from V and 0 from J, leaving 12 bases between them. The CDR3 covers 16 residues. The germline V gene encodes CDR1 KGHSH and CDR2 LQKENI. CDR3 amino acids: CASSQGTGATNEKLFF. The CDR3 nucleotides are TGTGCCAGCTCACAGGGAACAGGTGCAACTAATGAAAAACTGTTTTTT.

This chain connects TRBV5-1 to TRBJ2-1, with a tentative D call TRBD2 (6 bases). V was cut by 3 bases and J by 1 base, with 11 bases left in between. The CDR3 has 15 amino acids. Germline CDR1 is SGHRS and CDR2 is YFSETQ. The CDR3 reads CASSSSARSYNEQFF. The CDR3 coding sequence is TGCGCCAGCAGCTCTAGCGCTCGATCCTACAATGAGCAGTTCTTC.

J is TRBJ2-5 and V is TRBV7-2; 10 bases map to TRBD2. Germline loops: CDR1 SGHTA, CDR2 FQGNSA. The CDR3 is made up of 15 amino acids. The V segment lost 2 bases and the J segment 2 bases; nucleotides outside the gene matches: 2. As DNA, the CDR3 is TGTGCCAGCAGCTTAACTAGCGGGGCACAAGAGACCCAGTACTTC. It is translated as CASSLTSGAQETQYF.

The gene calls are TRBV28 and TRBJ2-7; 8 bases match TRBD1. V lost 4 bases, J lost 3 bases, and 8 bases stayed unmatched. CDR3 length: 15 residues. CDR1 and CDR2 (germline): MDHEN, SYDVKM. The CDR3 protein is CASSSPGTGLYEQYF. The CDR3 DNA sequence: TGTGCCAGCAGTTCGCCCGGGACAGGACTCTACGAGCAGTACTTC.

V is TRBV5-1 and J is TRBJ1-2; 7 positions agree with TRBD1. Germline V gives CDR1 SGHRS, CDR2 YFSETQ. V lost 7 bases to trimming and J lost 8 bases; unmatched junction nucleotides: 11. CDR3 length equals 13 residues. The CDR3 DNA reads TGCGCCAGCCAGCGGCAGGGGGGCGCGGGCTACACCTTC. Translated, it gives CASQRQGGAGYTF.

This clone has only one observation. The CDR3 sequence: CASSNPGRSYNEQFF. In nucleotides, the CDR3 is TGCGCCAGCAGCAACCCGGGTCGCTCCTACAATGAGCAGTTCTTC. The V call is TRBV5-1, the J call TRBJ2-1, with D uncertain. This CDR3 is 15 amino acids long. The germline V and J ends were trimmed by 4 bases and 0 bases, with 11 bases remaining between them. From germline, CDR1 is SGHRS and CDR2 YFSETQ.

The table lists this clone with a count of one. V is TRBV2 and J is TRBJ1-2; D call uncertain. CDR1 and CDR2 (germline): SNHLY, FYNNEI. V was shortened by 7 bases and J by 8 bases, with 17 bases between the two germline ends. The CDR3 totals 13 residues. The CDR3 here is CASKAGTREGYTF. In DNA form, the CDR3 reads TGTGCCAGCAAGGCCGGCACCCGGGAGGGCTACACCTTC.

The V gene is TRBV3-1 (or the pseudogene TRBV3-2), the J gene TRBJ1-1; D is possibly TRBD1 (6 bases). The germline V gene encodes CDR1 LGHDT and CDR2 YNNKEL (reference sequence). The CDR3 consists of 16 residues. Trimming left V 0 bases short and J 6 bases short, with 17 bases between. CDR3 in amino acids: CASSQDLGGALAEAFF. As DNA, the CDR3 is TGTGCCAGCAGCCAAGATCTCGGGGGGGCGCTGGCTGAAGCTTTCTTT.

This clone was detected only a few times. The rearrangement uses TRBV30 and TRBJ2-1; 11 nucleotides match TRBD2. Losses at the gene ends were 1 base for V and 9 bases for J; bases not matched to a gene: 11. Germline-derived CDR1 and CDR2 are GTSNPN and SVGIG (reference sequence). This CDR3 spans 16 amino acids. The CDR3, as DNA: TGTGCCTGGAGTGGGACCGTTAGCGGGAGGGCCTCTGAGCAGTTCTTC. Translating it yields CAWSGTVSGRASEQFF.